This record covers a single T cell receptor (beta chain). The CDR3 totals 14 residues. V lost 3 bases, J lost 7 bases, and 3 bases stayed unmatched. CDR1 and CDR2 from the germline V gene are SGHRS and YFSETQ. These data belong to a study of chemoradiotherapy in HPV16-positive cancers. Produced via immunoSEQ multiplex PCR; TCRdb's table is partial and in-frame only. The sample has about 16,000 clones, nearly 70% seen once; the top ten hold under 8.5%. Source: tumor tissue, taken from a patient who underwent chemoradiotherapy. V gene TRBV5-1 combines with J gene TRBJ1-6; 8 bases align to TRBD1. The clonotype originates from a human donor with HPV-associated anogenital cancer. CDR3 DNA: TGCGCCAGCAGCTCTAGACAGGGGAATTCACCCCTCCACTTT. Its protein product is CASSSRQGNSPLHF.